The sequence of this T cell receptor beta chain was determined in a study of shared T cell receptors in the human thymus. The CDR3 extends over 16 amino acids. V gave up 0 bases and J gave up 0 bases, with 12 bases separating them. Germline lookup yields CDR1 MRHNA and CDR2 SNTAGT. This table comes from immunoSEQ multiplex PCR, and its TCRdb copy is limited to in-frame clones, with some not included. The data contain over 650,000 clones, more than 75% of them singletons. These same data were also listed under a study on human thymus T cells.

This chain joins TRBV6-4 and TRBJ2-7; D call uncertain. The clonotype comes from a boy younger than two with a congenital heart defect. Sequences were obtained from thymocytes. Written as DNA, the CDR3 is TGTGCCAGCAGTGACTCGGTGGAGAAGAGCTCCTACGAGCAGTACTTC. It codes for CASSDSVEKSSYEQYF.